The 31 T cell receptor beta chains below were found in one sample sequenced in a study of PD-1 blockade in classical Hodgkin lymphoma. Sequencing was performed with immunoSEQ multiplex PCR; in TCRdb, only in-frame clones are kept and a portion is missing. The table lists about 31,000 clones, approximately 85% of them singletons. Every one of the patients relapsed after autologous stem cell transplantation (brentuximab vedotin exposure was variable). Negative magnetic selection isolated CD4+ T cells from thawed PBMCs. Sequencing used CD4+ T cells from blood, obtained at baseline. Receptors originate from a human donor with classical Hodgkin lymphoma.

This chain links TRBV29-1 with TRBJ1-3, with a tentative D call TRBD1 (5 bases). The CDR3 covers 14 residues. CDR1 is SQVTM, CDR2 ANQGSEA, per germline. The germline V and J ends were trimmed by 2 bases and 0 bases, with 8 bases remaining between them. CDR3: CSVERDGSGNTIYF. The CDR3 DNA reads TGCAGCGTTGAAAGGGACGGCTCTGGAAACACCATATATTTT.

This clone came up a few times. The gene calls are TRBV6-1 and TRBJ1-1, with D unresolved. The germline CDR1 and CDR2 sequences are MNHNS and SASEGT. This CDR3 contains 11 residues. Between the trimmed V and J ends, which lost 5 bases and 6 bases, there was a span of 7 bases. For the CDR3, the DNA is TGTGCCAGCAGTAATTCACCTGAAGCTTTCTTT. This encodes CASSNSPEAFF.

The V and J genes are TRBV30 and TRBJ2-3; TRBD1 matches at 7 bases. Trimming took 3 bases from V and 3 from J; bases not matched to a gene: 9. This CDR3 has 15 amino acids. Per germline, CDR1 GTSNPN and CDR2 SVGIG (reference sequence). The DNA for the CDR3 is TGTGCCTGGAGCCCACAGGGGACCCGAACAGATACGCAGTATTTT. Residues: CAWSPQGTRTDTQYF.

V usage is TRBV30 and J usage is TRBJ2-2; TRBD2 matches at 14 bases. The length of the CDR3 is 18 residues. Per the germline V gene, CDR1 is GTSNPN and CDR2 is SVGIG (reference sequence). The V and J ends lost 5 bases and 6 bases, in that order; junction bases with no gene match: 14. The CDR3 here is CAWGTSGSLARSAGELFF. CDR3 DNA: TGTGCCTGGGGGACTAGCGGGAGTTTGGCCCGGTCGGCCGGGGAGCTGTTTTTT.

With respect to this clone: Because the CDR3's place on the DNA is in doubt, the DNA is left out and the CDR3 is given as listed by TCRdb. The V call is TRBV21-1, the J call TRBJ2-1; the table's D call TRBD2 went unverified against the DNA. TRBV21-1 is described as a pseudogene. The CDR3 region is 15 residues in length, termini included. This chain's CDR3 is CASSVAGGSYNEQFF.

This chain uses TRBV7-9 with TRBJ1-4; the match to TRBD1 covers 7 bases. Trimming took 0 bases from V and 4 from J; bases not matched to a gene: 5. CDR1 is SEHNR and CDR2 is FQNEAQ in the germline V gene (reference sequence). The CDR3 has 16 residues. CDR3 DNA: TGTGCCAGCAGCTTAGCTCGAGGGGGCTATAATGAAAAACTGTTTTTT. Amino acids: CASSLARGGYNEKLFF.

The genes are TRBV6-4 and TRBJ2-7, with TRBD2 matching over 10 bases. The length of the CDR3 is 16 residues. CDR1 is MRHNA and CDR2 is SNTAGT in the germline V gene. Germline trimming cut 6 bases from V and 0 bases from J; bases unmatched to any gene: 8. The CDR3 region has the DNA TGTGCCAGCAGCCGCAACACTAGCGGGGTCTCCTACGAGCAGTACTTC. Translation gives CASSRNTSGVSYEQYF.

The CDR3: CASSQEGAGGYNEQFF. For the CDR3, the DNA is TGTGCCAGCAGCCAAGAAGGGGCGGGAGGGTACAATGAGCAGTTCTTC. V gene TRBV4-2 combines with J gene TRBJ2-1; 9 bases align to TRBD2. Trimming took 0 bases from V and 4 from J; bases not matched to a gene: 4. Germline loops: CDR1 LGHNA, CDR2 YNFKEQ. The CDR3 runs 16 residues.

This chain links TRBV15 with TRBJ1-5; D gene uncertain. This CDR3 spans 13 amino acids. Trimming took 2 bases from V and 0 from J, leaving 2 bases between them. The V gene's germline CDR1 is LNHNV and CDR2 YYDKDF (reference sequence). This CDR3 is CATSRNSNQPQHF. For the CDR3, the DNA is TGTGCCACCAGCAGAAATAGCAATCAGCCCCAGCATTTT. Full variable domain (missing parts from reference TRBV15 and TRBJ1-5): DAMVIQNPRYQVTQFGKPVTLSCSQTLNHNVMYWYQQKSSQAPKLLFHYYDKDFNNEADTPDNFQSRRPNTSFCFLDIRSPGLGDTAMYLCATSRNSNQPQHFGDGTRLSIL.

The rearrangement uses TRBV15 and TRBJ2-7, with D hard to call. Germline V gene data show CDR1 as LNHNV and CDR2 as YYDKDF (reference sequence). The length of the CDR3 is 14 residues. V lost 3 bases and J 7 bases, leaving 16 bases between the germline ends. In DNA form, the CDR3 reads TGTGCCACCAGCAGTCCGTACGAGCTAAGAGAGCAGTACTTC. Residues: CATSSPYELREQYF. Full variable domain (missing parts from reference TRBV15 and TRBJ2-7): DAMVIQNPRYQVTQFGKPVTLSCSQTLNHNVMYWYQQKSSQAPKLLFHYYDKDFNNEADTPDNFQSRRPNTSFCFLDIRSPGLGDTAMYLCATSSPYELREQYFGPGTRLTVT.

This sequence joins TRBV18 and TRBJ2-3, with D unclear. The CDR3 is made up of 10 amino acids. CDR1 is KGHSH, CDR2 LQKENI, per germline. V was shortened by 8 bases and J by 5 bases, with 5 bases between the two germline ends. The CDR3 bases are TGTGCCAGCCCGAGAGATACGCAGTATTTT. It specifies CASPRDTQYF.

The chain joins TRBV5-1 to TRBJ2-1, with D possibly TRBD1 on 5 matching bases. Between the trimmed V and J ends, which lost 4 bases and 0 bases, there was a span of 8 bases. Germline CDR1 SGHRS, CDR2 YFSETQ. This CDR3 is built from 14 residues. The CDR3: CASSRQSSYNEQFF. The DNA for the CDR3 is TGCGCCAGCAGCCGACAGAGCTCCTACAATGAGCAGTTCTTC.

In its sample, this clone was seen once. The V call is TRBV4-1, the J call TRBJ2-7; D unresolved. V was clipped by 1 base and J by 0 bases, with 13 bases between them. The CDR3 runs 16 residues. Germline V gives CDR1 MGHRA, CDR2 YSYEKL. Here the CDR3 reads CASSQGRPASSYEQYF. DNA for the CDR3: TGCGCCAGCAGCCAAGGTCGCCCTGCAAGCTCCTACGAGCAGTACTTC.

V and J are TRBV5-4 and TRBJ1-5; TRBD1 matches at 7 bases. Germline loops: CDR1 SGHNT, CDR2 YYREEE (reference sequence). CDR3 length: 15 residues. After removal of 3 bases from V and 4 bases from J, the junction contained 7 bases not matched to a gene. This CDR3 reads CASSSGGGLNQPQHF. Here the CDR3 DNA reads TGTGCCAGCAGCTCGGGAGGGGGCCTAAATCAGCCCCAGCATTTT.

Details on this clone: A junction boundary mismatches the germline segment, possibly from a read error. The chain uses TRBV15 and TRBJ1-4; D possibly corresponds to TRBD1 (6 bases). The CDR3 is 15 residues long. Germline V gene data show CDR1 as LNHNV and CDR2 as YYDKDF (reference sequence). As DNA, the CDR3 is TGTGTCACCAGAGATTACGGGGGCCCAGATGAAAAACTGTTTTTT. Translating gives CVTRDYGGPDEKLFF.

J is TRBJ1-1 and V is TRBV7-2; D is uncertain. Germline V gene lookup returns CDR1 SGHTA and CDR2 FQGNSA. The CDR3 is 13 residues long. The V gene lost 1 base and the J gene lost 8 bases, with 11 bases spanning the gap. Written as DNA, the CDR3 is TGTGCCAGCAGCTTAGGCAGAAATACCGAAGCTTTCTTT. Protein product: CASSLGRNTEAFF.

This chain links TRBV27 with TRBJ2-5; TRBD1 matches at 10 bases. The J call is doubtful: the DNA matches TRBJ2-7 better. The CDR3 has 15 amino acids. CDR1 and CDR2 from the germline V gene are MNHEY and SMNVEV (reference sequence). The CDR3, as DNA: TGTGCCAGCAGTGCTGGGACAGGGGACATCTACGAGCAGTACTTC. It is translated as CASSAGTGDIYEQYF.

CDR3 residues: CACTPATSAHEQYF. The CDR3, as DNA: TGTGCCTGCACCCCCGCGACTAGCGCGCACGAGCAGTACTTC. The chain uses TRBV30 and TRBJ2-7, with 8 positions matching TRBD2. With V trimmed by 6 bases and J by 5 bases, 12 bases remained unmatched. This CDR3 contains 14 residues. Germline assignment: CDR1 GTSNPN and CDR2 SVGIG (reference sequence).

This clone was seen only once. The V call is TRBV10-1, the J call TRBJ2-1; TRBD2 agrees at 8 bases. The CDR3 is 15 amino acids. The ends lost 3 bases at V and 6 bases at J; junction bases unmatched: 7. In germline, CDR1 is WNHNN, CDR2 SYGVQD (reference sequence). The CDR3 DNA reads as TGCGCCAGCAGTGACAGCGGGAGAGGGGGCAATGAGCAGTTCTTC. Its protein is CASSDSGRGGNEQFF.

The chain employs TRBV10-3 and TRBJ2-3, with 9 bases matching TRBD2. Germline lookup yields CDR1 ENHRY and CDR2 SYGVKD. Unmatched junction bases numbered 11, after V lost 4 bases and J lost 3 bases. The CDR3 consists of 17 residues. Written as DNA, the CDR3 is TGTGCCATCAGTGGGAATAGCGGGAGCGGGTTGACAGATACGCAGTATTTT. Residues: CAISGNSGSGLTDTQYF.

The chain employs TRBV28 and TRBJ1-4, with D perhaps matching TRBD1 (6 bases). The CDR3 extends over 14 amino acids. Germline V CDR1 and CDR2: MDHEN, SYDVKM. V shed 5 bases and J shed 8 bases, with 15 bases lying between them. The CDR3 DNA sequence: TGTGCCAGCAGTGTAGACGGGGGCCGGGAAAAACTGTTTTTT. Translation: CASSVDGGREKLFF.

This chain joins TRBV7-6 and TRBJ2-3; D uncertain. Germline loops: CDR1 SGHVS, CDR2 FNYEAQ. The CDR3 sequence is 15 residues long. V was clipped by 0 bases and J by 2 bases, with 9 bases between them. The CDR3: CASSLAVRATDTQYF. CDR3 DNA: TGTGCCAGCAGCTTAGCGGTCAGAGCCACAGATACGCAGTATTTT.

The chain is built from TRBV28 and TRBJ2-4; D tentatively reads TRBD1 or TRBD2 (5 bases each). Germline V gene data show CDR1 as MDHEN and CDR2 as SYDVKM. Trimming shortened V by 6 bases and J by 0 bases, and 30 bases separated the two germline ends. The CDR3 consists of 21 residues. The DNA of the CDR3 is TGTGCCAGCAGAAATCAGATCCCCAGTGACAGAGGGAACCTAGCCAAAAACATTCAGTACTTC. Amino acids: CASRNQIPSDRGNLAKNIQYF. The full variable domain, completed using reference TRBV28 and TRBJ2-4, is DVKVTQSSRYLVKRTGEKVFLECVQDMDHENMFWYRQDPGLGLRLIYFSYDVKMKEKGDIPEGYSVSREKKERFSLILESASTNQTSMYLCASRNQIPSDRGNLAKNIQYFGAGTRLSVL.

This chain joins TRBV10-3 and TRBJ2-7; 11 nucleotides agree with TRBD1. Per the germline V gene, CDR1 is ENHRY and CDR2 is SYGVKD. The CDR3 runs 14 residues. With 4 bases clipped from V and 4 bases from J, the junction kept 3 bases outside the gene matches. This CDR3 is CAISGGTGGYEQYF. CDR3 bases: TGTGCCATCAGTGGTGGGACAGGGGGTTACGAGCAGTACTTC.

The chain joins TRBV5-1 to TRBJ1-3; D not resolved. This CDR3 contains 13 residues. The V gene's germline CDR1 is SGHRS and CDR2 YFSETQ. Trimming stripped 3 bases from V and 2 bases from J, with 6 bases between. CDR3 sequence reads: CASSSSTGNTIYF. The DNA for the CDR3 is TGCGCCAGCAGCTCTAGTACTGGAAACACCATATATTTT.

This clone was detected a few times. The chain joins TRBV4-1 to TRBJ1-5; D remains unclear. Germline CDR1 MGHRA, CDR2 YSYEKL. Between the trimmed V and J ends, which lost 4 bases and 2 bases, there was a span of 9 bases. The CDR3 is made up of 14 amino acids. The CDR3 nucleotides read TGCGCCAGCAGCCCCTTGGTTGGCAATCAGCCCCAGCATTTT. Amino acids: CASSPLVGNQPQHF.

This chain joins TRBV7-9 and TRBJ1-1; a possible D gene is TRBD1 (5 bases). The CDR3 extends over 14 amino acids. Germline loops: CDR1 SEHNR, CDR2 FQNEAQ (reference sequence). Trimming shortened V by 4 bases and J by 0 bases, and 9 bases separated the two germline ends. The CDR3 is CASSSGRLNTEAFF. CDR3 coding DNA: TGTGCCAGCAGCTCGGGACGGTTGAACACTGAAGCTTTCTTT.

V is TRBV6-5 and J is TRBJ2-4; unclear D gene. Germline V gene sequence: CDR1 MNHEY, CDR2 SVGAGI. CDR3 length equals 16 residues. Trimming took off 0 bases at V and 0 bases at J, with 9 bases between the two ends. The CDR3 sequence: CASSYSNVLAKNIQYF. As DNA, the CDR3 is TGTGCCAGCAGTTACTCTAACGTACTAGCCAAAAACATTCAGTACTTC.

The rearrangement joins TRBV18 to TRBJ1-2; D may be TRBD1 (6 bases). Germline V gene sequence: CDR1 KGHSH, CDR2 LQKENI. The CDR3 length is 16 residues. V was shortened by 0 bases and J by 2 bases, with 13 bases between the two germline ends. This CDR3 reads CASSPPGDNGNYGYTF. The DNA for the CDR3 is TGTGCCAGCTCACCACCAGGGGACAATGGGAACTATGGCTACACCTTC.

The V gene is TRBV7-9, the J gene TRBJ1-1; 11 nucleotides agree with TRBD1. The junction had 3 bases not matched to a gene; V was cut back by 2 bases and J by 1 base. The length of the CDR3 is 16 residues. CDR1 is SEHNR and CDR2 is FQNEAQ in the germline V gene (reference sequence). The CDR3 sequence: CASSLLGQGANTEAFF. In DNA, the CDR3 is TGTGCCAGCAGCTTATTAGGACAGGGGGCGAACACTGAAGCTTTCTTT.

J is TRBJ2-2 and V is TRBV7-8; 13 nucleotides agree with TRBD2. V gave up 2 bases and J gave up 6 bases; unmatched junction bases: 3. Germline-derived CDR1 and CDR2 are SGHVS and FQNEAQ. This CDR3 has 16 residues. This chain's CDR3 is CASSLRLAGGPGELFF. CDR3 sequence (DNA): TGTGCCAGCAGCTTACGACTAGCGGGAGGCCCCGGGGAGCTGTTTTTT.